The source of this T cell receptor beta chain is a study of blood T cell repertoires in COVID-19. CDR1 SGHVS and CDR2 FQNEAQ come from the germline V gene. The CDR3 length is 13 residues. V was pared by 3 bases and J by 0 bases, with 6 bases between. The method was immunoSEQ multiplex PCR; TCRdb's version includes in-frame clones alone and lacks a portion of them. The sample consists of over 300,000 clones, 86% of them appearing once. This rearrangement joins TRBV7-8 to TRBJ2-7; no clear D. The sample was peripheral blood. The sequence was collected from a woman aged 50 to 60 with acute or convalescent COVID-19. CDR3 DNA: TGTGCCAGCAGCTTGAAGAGCTCCTACGAGCAGTACTTC. Translating it yields CASSLKSSYEQYF.